This paragraph reports one T cell receptor (beta chain). This receptor's antigen is unknown. Qualities for individual bases were not recorded, and no much larger clone is one base off. This specimen belongs to a study of blood T cell repertoires in COVID-19 (dated by TCRdb to about 2020). For the wider study: Samples from collaborators originated in the United States, Italy and Spain and spanned both the acute and convalescent phases of COVID-19. Samples were obtained from the ongoing ImmuneRACE study (first 160 participants) and from 1,254 subjects provided by 6 global collaborators. The material from the prospective study consisted of cDNA or gDNA derived from T cells, B-cell-depleted T cells, or PBMCs. The repertoires were released in a freely available public database intended as a resource for research on the immune response to SARS-CoV-2. Where available, HLA class I and class II types were taken from metadata supplied by the sample provider and were not determined by assay-based typing. Sample metadata almost always included a de-identified subject ID, COVID-19 status, age in years and sex. Subjects who had been exposed to COVID-19, were actively infected with it, or had recovered from it provided the deeply sampled blood TCRbeta repertoires that made up the dataset.

The CDR1 and CDR2 encoded by the germline V gene are SGHTA and FQGNSA. Trimming leaves V shorter by 5 bases and J shorter by 6 bases, with the junction holding 4 bases beyond the gene matches. There are 13 amino acids in the CDR3, from cysteine to phenylalanine inclusive. The only DNA kept is the CDR3, 39 bases in frame from the first base. The full study reports these points: How much clinical and demographic metadata was included differed by source and by participant, and the metadata was provided uncurated.

TCRbeta CDR3 regions were amplified from genomic DNA using the immunoSEQ Assay, a bias-controlled multiplex PCR. Turning to the authors' computational methods: The number of nucleated cells in each sample was estimated by amplification of reference gene primers within the assay. To quantify the absolute abundance of each unique TCRbeta CDR3 rearrangement, sequence reads were collapsed and filtered. For each sample, productive Simpson clonality was calculated as the square root of Simpson's diversity index over productive rearrangements. Here the immuneACCESS table is served through TCRdb, limited to in-frame sequences with V and J called. Missing clones are a known gap in these copies; in checked studies unresolved V genes cover under half, and the rest lacks a known reason. V and J calls and clone size follow that table, whereas D and trimming were derived from the DNA. A total of about 13,000 clones appear in this sample, roughly 90% of them only once. Together, the top ten hold around 2.5% of the sample.

Collaborating institutions collected whole blood in K2EDTA tubes following their own protocols. For TCRbeta analysis, collaborator samples were shipped as frozen whole blood, as isolated PBMCs, or as DNA extracted from either sample type. The chain links TRBV7-2 with TRBJ1-2; TRBD1 fits 9 bases in the junction. Sequencing was carried out using peripheral blood. The receptor's source is a human donor in a cohort sampled during active COVID-19. The encoded CDR3 is CASSRDRVDGYTF. The sequenced DNA is TGTGCCAGCAGCCGGGACAGGGTTGATGGCTACACCTTC.